The source of this T cell receptor (beta chain) is a study of CXCR3-negative and CXCR3-positive naive CD8 T cells. Whole-study context: The study obtained roughly 140 million TRB reads, about 1.5 +/- 0.3 million per library. Study-level findings and limits: CXCR3-positive naive cells had more hydrophobic TRB CDR3s than CXCR3-negative naive cells.

About this clonotype itself: Its antigen is currently unknown.

Carrying UMI labels, the TRB cDNA libraries were prepared through 5' RACE. TCRdb reanalyzed the 5' RACE reads, giving one entry per CDR3 protein sequence and no DNA. In total, the table holds fewer than 65,000 distinct CDR3 sequences. Germline loops: CDR1 SGHTA, CDR2 FQGNSA. The CDR3 is 15 amino acids. Every CD8+ T cell subset underwent triplicate sorting at 250,000 to 300,000 cells apiece. The sequence was collected from a human donor in good health. Some clones in this sample may be carry-over from other donors' samples. Sequencing was carried out using naive CXCR3+ CD8+ T cells from blood. Subset: CD45RO-CCR7+CD27+CD95- naive CD8+ T cells expressing CXCR3 (TNR3+). The rearrangement links TRBV7-2 to TRBJ2-1. The CDR3 sequence is CASSLAISSYNEQFF.